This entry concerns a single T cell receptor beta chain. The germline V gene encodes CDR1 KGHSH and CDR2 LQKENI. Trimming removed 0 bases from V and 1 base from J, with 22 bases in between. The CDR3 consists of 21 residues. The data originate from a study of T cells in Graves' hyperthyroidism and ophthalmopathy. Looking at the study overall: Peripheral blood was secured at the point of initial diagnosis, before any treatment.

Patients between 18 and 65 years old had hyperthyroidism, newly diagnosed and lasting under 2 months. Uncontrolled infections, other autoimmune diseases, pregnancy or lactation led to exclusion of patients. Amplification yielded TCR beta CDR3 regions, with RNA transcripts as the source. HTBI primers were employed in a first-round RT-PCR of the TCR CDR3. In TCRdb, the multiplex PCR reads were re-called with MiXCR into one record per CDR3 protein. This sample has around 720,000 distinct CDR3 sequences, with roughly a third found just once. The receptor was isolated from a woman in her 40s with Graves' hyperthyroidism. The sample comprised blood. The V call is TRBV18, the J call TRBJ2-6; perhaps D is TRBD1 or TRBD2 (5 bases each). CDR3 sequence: CASSPPGAAAGFTSGANVLTF. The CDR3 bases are TGTGCCAGCTCACCACCCGGGGCCGCTGCCGGATTTACGTCTGGGGCCAACGTCCTGACTTTC.